The present T cell receptor (beta chain) was sequenced within a study of T cells in Graves' hyperthyroidism and ophthalmopathy. CDR1 and CDR2 from the germline V gene are SGHTA and FQGNSA. V lost 0 bases to trimming and J lost 6 bases, with 11 bases between them. The CDR3 runs to 15 residues. RNA transcripts provided the source from which TCR beta CDR3 regions were amplified. RT-PCR in the first round (using the HTBI primer set) targeted the TCR CDR3. TCRdb analysed the multiplex PCR reads with MiXCR anew, one entry per CDR3 protein. The repertoire holds 350,000 to 400,000 distinct CDR3 sequences, with around 14% as singletons.

Sequenced: blood. V is TRBV7-2 and J is TRBJ2-2; weak D call: TRBD2 (6 bases). The TCR sequence derives from a woman in her 30s with Graves' hyperthyroidism. The CDR3 DNA is TGTGCCAGCAGCTTAGCGCTCGGGGGTTCCGGGGAGCTGTTTTTT. Residues: CASSLALGGSGELFF.